Detailed here is one TCR beta chain. The target antigen is unknown. At one boundary the junction diverges from the germline segment, which might be a read error. The data originate from a study of blood T cells in healthy people across ages. Study-wide points: Any conclusive comparison of naive versus antigen-experienced cells was prevented by using unsorted PBMCs.

For the second PCR, which ran for 7 to 11 cycles, a sample-barcoded 5' primer and a J-beta primer mix were used. The template-switch adaptor, which had 12 random nucleotides, put a tag on each cDNA molecule. TCRdb used MiXCR to reprocess the 5' RACE reads, holding one entry per CDR3 protein. The sample has 800,000 or so distinct CDR3 sequences; 62% are singletons. Sequenced sample: blood. The clonotype comes from a man aged 30 to 45 in good health.

This chain's CDR3 is CASSLVTGAQNTQYF. The CDR3 DNA reads as TGTGCCAGCAGTTTAGTGACGGGGGCTCAGAATACGCAGTATTTT. The genes are TRBV7-2 and TRBJ2-3; either TRBD1 or TRBD2 may fit D (6 bases each). From germline, CDR1 is SGHTA and CDR2 FQGNSA. The length of the CDR3 is 15 residues.